Listed here are 10 T cell receptor beta chains from one sample, sequenced in a study of cytomegalovirus exposure and HLA in healthy donors. The PCR contained 60 Vbeta and 13 Jbeta primers. Libraries were prepared by immunoSEQ multiplex PCR; TCRdb keeps only in-frame clonotypes and omits some of them. In total, the table holds under 150,000 clones. Material: PBMCs. The source is a woman in her fifties or sixties in good health and CMV-seronegative.

CDR3 nucleotides: TGTGCCAGCAGTAGCCCGGGACAGGGGGTCACCGGGGAGCTGTTTTTT. Residues: CASSSPGQGVTGELFF. The J gene is TRBJ2-2, the V gene TRBV28, with TRBD1 matching over 11 bases. CDR1 is MDHEN and CDR2 is SYDVKM in the germline V gene. V dropped 5 bases and J dropped 4; count of bases not matched to a gene: 6. The CDR3 length is 16 residues. Complete variable domain (other parts from reference TRBV28 and TRBJ2-2): DVKVTQSSRYLVKRTGEKVFLECVQDMDHENMFWYRQDPGLGLRLIYFSYDVKMKEKGDIPEGYSVSREKKERFSLILESASTNQTSMYLCASSSPGQGVTGELFFGEGSRLTVL.

V gene TRBV10-3 combines with J gene TRBJ2-2; 7 bases align to TRBD2. The V gene's germline CDR1 is ENHRY and CDR2 SYGVKD. The CDR3 is 17 amino acids. J was trimmed by 0 bases and V by 0 bases; bases with no gene match: 4. The CDR3 sequence: CAISESREGTNTGELFF. CDR3 in DNA: TGTGCCATCAGTGAGTCGAGGGAGGGAACGAACACCGGGGAGCTGTTTTTT.

The chain carries TRBV5-1 and TRBJ2-2, with 7 bases lining up with TRBD1. The CDR3 consists of 15 residues. From germline, CDR1 is SGHRS and CDR2 YFSETQ. J gave up 0 bases and V 4 bases, and 3 bases lay outside the gene matches. The CDR3 protein is CASSPGTANTGELFF. The CDR3 DNA reads as TGCGCCAGCAGCCCAGGGACAGCGAACACCGGGGAGCTGTTTTTT. The full variable domain, in which reference TRBV5-1 and TRBJ2-2 provide the parts outside the CDR3, is KAGVTQTPRYLIKTRGQQVTLSCSPISGHRSVSWYQQTPGQGLQFLFEYFSETQRNKGNFPGRFSGRQFSNSRSEMNVSTLELGDSALYLCASSPGTANTGELFFGEGSRLTVL.

The J gene is TRBJ2-5, the V gene TRBV2; possibly TRBD2 for D (6 bases). V lost 4 bases, J lost 2 bases, and 14 bases lay in between. Per the germline V gene, CDR1 is SNHLY and CDR2 is FYNNEI. The CDR3 covers 15 residues. The CDR3 spells CASSGDSGRQETQYF. CDR3 sequence (DNA): TGTGCCAGCAGTGGAGACTCCGGGAGACAAGAGACCCAGTACTTC. The full variable domain, its missing parts supplied by reference TRBV2 and TRBJ2-5, is EPEVTQTPSHQVTQMGQEVILRCVPISNHLYFYWYRQILGQKVEFLVSFYNNEISEKSEIFDDQFSVERPDGSNFTLKIRSTKLEDSAMYFCASSGDSGRQETQYFGPGTRLLVL.

The DNA of the CDR3 is TGTGCCAGCAGCTTGGCTTACTCTGGGGCCAACGTCCTGACTTTC. Protein product: CASSLAYSGANVLTF. V and J are TRBV5-5 and TRBJ2-6; D gene ambiguous. CDR1 and CDR2 (germline): SGHKS, YYEKEE (reference sequence). V lost 0 bases to trimming and J lost 0 bases, with 4 bases between them. This CDR3 contains 15 residues.

CDR3 DNA sequence: TGCAGCGTTTCGCTCAACAGGGGCCTGAACACCGGGGAGCTGTTTTTT. This translates into CSVSLNRGLNTGELFF. J is TRBJ2-2 and V is TRBV29-1; 7 bases match TRBD1. Germline V gene lookup returns CDR1 SQVTM and CDR2 ANQGSEA. V lost 5 bases, J lost 1 base, and 10 bases stayed unmatched. CDR3 length equals 16 residues.

Note on this clone: An end of the junction differs from the germline gene, which may be a read error. The V gene is TRBV7-7, the J gene TRBJ2-1, with 9 bases fitting TRBD1. CDR3 length: 15 amino acids. Per germline, CDR1 SSHAT and CDR2 FNYEAQ (reference sequence). The CDR3 DNA follows: TGTGCTAGCAGCCCTGGACAGGGGAGGTTCGATGAGCAGTTCTTC. Translated: CASSPGQGRFDEQFF.

J is TRBJ2-5 and V is TRBV6-6; TRBD2 matches at 7 bases. This CDR3 has 14 amino acids. Germline-derived CDR1 and CDR2 are MNHNY and SVGAGI (reference sequence). V trimming: 0 bases; J trimming: 5 bases; junction bases outside the gene matches: 3. The CDR3 sequence: CASSYSNGGETQYF. The CDR3 nucleotides are TGTGCCAGCAGTTACTCGAACGGGGGGGAGACCCAGTACTTC.

The chain joins TRBV28 to TRBJ2-7, with TRBD1 matching 8 bases. V was clipped by 3 bases and J by 0 bases; unmatched bases: 10. Germline values: CDR1 MDHEN, CDR2 SYDVKM. This CDR3 is built from 17 residues. The CDR3 nucleotides are TGTGCCAGCAGTTTCCCCGGACAGGGCCTCCGCTCCTACGAGCAGTACTTC. Its translation: CASSFPGQGLRSYEQYF. Full variable domain (remainder filled in from reference TRBV28 and TRBJ2-7): DVKVTQSSRYLVKRTGEKVFLECVQDMDHENMFWYRQDPGLGLRLIYFSYDVKMKEKGDIPEGYSVSREKKERFSLILESASTNQTSMYLCASSFPGQGLRSYEQYFGPGTRLTVT.

V gene TRBV28 combines with J gene TRBJ2-7; possibly TRBD1 for D (6 bases). This CDR3 contains 14 residues. Looked up from germline, CDR1 is MDHEN and CDR2 is SYDVKM. V gave up 7 bases and J gave up 7 bases, with 20 bases separating them. CDR3 in DNA: TGTGCCAGCATGTCAGCGGCTCTGAGGGGGGAGCAGTACTTC. Translation: CASMSAALRGEQYF. The whole variable domain, remainder taken from reference TRBV28 and TRBJ2-7, is DVKVTQSSRYLVKRTGEKVFLECVQDMDHENMFWYRQDPGLGLRLIYFSYDVKMKEKGDIPEGYSVSREKKERFSLILESASTNQTSMYLCASMSAALRGEQYFGPGTRLTVT.